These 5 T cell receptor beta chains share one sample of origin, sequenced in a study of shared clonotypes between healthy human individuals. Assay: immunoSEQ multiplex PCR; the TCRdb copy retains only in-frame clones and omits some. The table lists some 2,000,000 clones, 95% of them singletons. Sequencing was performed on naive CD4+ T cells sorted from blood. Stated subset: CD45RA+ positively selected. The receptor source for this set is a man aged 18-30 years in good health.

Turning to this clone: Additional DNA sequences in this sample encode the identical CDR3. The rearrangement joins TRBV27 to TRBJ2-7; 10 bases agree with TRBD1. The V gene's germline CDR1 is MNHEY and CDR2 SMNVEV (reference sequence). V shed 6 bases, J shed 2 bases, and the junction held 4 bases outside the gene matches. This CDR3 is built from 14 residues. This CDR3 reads CASSWGQGTYEQYF. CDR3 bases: TGTGCCAGCAGCTGGGGACAGGGGACCTACGAGCAGTACTTC.

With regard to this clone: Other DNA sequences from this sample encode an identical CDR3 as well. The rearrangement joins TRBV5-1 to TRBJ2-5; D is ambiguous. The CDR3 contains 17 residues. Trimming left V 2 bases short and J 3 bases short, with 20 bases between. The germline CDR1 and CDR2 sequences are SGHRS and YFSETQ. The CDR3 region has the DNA TGCGCCAGCAGCTTAGGTGAGGCCCGGGTTCTGGAAGAGACCCAGTACTTC. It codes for CASSLGEARVLEETQYF.

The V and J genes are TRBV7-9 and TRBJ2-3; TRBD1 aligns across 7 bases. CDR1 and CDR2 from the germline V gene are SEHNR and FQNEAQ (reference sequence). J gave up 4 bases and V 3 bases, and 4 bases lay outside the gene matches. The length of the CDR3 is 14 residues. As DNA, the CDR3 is TGTGCCAGCAGCTTCGACAGGGTTTCAGATACGCAGTATTTT. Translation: CASSFDRVSDTQYF.

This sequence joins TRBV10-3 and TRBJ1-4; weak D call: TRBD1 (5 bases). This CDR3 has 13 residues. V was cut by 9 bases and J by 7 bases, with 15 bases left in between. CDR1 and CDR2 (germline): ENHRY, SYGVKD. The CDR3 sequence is CAIGEVFSEKLFF. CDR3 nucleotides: TGTGCCATAGGGGAGGTGTTCAGTGAAAAACTGTTTTTT.

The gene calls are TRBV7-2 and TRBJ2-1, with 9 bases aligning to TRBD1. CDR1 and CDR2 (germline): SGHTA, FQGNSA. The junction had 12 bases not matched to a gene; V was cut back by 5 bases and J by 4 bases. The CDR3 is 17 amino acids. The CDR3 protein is CASSRNRDRDRYNEQFF. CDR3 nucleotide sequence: TGTGCCAGCAGCCGGAACCGGGACAGGGATCGGTACAATGAGCAGTTCTTC.